Each of the 32 T cell receptor beta chains below was sequenced from the same sample in a study of T cells in Graves' hyperthyroidism and ophthalmopathy. Amplified TCR beta CDR3 regions derived from RNA transcripts. With the HTBI primer set, the TCR CDR3 went through a first round of RT-PCR. MiXCR, run by TCRdb on the multiplex PCR reads, gives a single entry per CDR3 protein. The data contain about 350,000 distinct CDR3 sequences, over 11% of them singletons. Source material: blood. The receptors come from a woman in her 30s with Graves' hyperthyroidism.

The chain has TRBV7-9 and TRBJ2-5, with TRBD2 identical over 9 bases. The CDR3 has 16 residues. Germline-derived CDR1 and CDR2 are SEHNR and FQNEAQ (reference sequence). V dropped 1 base and J dropped 1; count of bases not matched to a gene: 4. CDR3: CASSLESGRIQETQYF. The CDR3 coding sequence is TGTGCCAGCAGCTTAGAGAGCGGGAGGATCCAAGAGACCCAGTACTTC.

This clonotype showed up many times. The CDR3 DNA sequence: TGTGCCAGCAGTTTATCGATAAGGAGGGGGAGACTAGCGGGAGAGGCAGATACGCAGTATTTT. It specifies CASSLSIRRGRLAGEADTQYF. J is TRBJ2-3 and V is TRBV27, with 12 bases aligning to TRBD2. CDR3 length: 21 amino acids. Germline V gene lookup returns CDR1 MNHEY and CDR2 SMNVEV (reference sequence). The V and J ends lost 0 bases and 4 bases, in that order; junction bases with no gene match: 17.

This clonotype appeared many times. This rearrangement joins TRBV29-1 to TRBJ1-1; D is undetermined. Germline V gives CDR1 SQVTM, CDR2 ANQGSEA. Trimming removed 6 bases at V and 8 bases at J, with 13 bases between. This CDR3 has 11 amino acids. This chain's CDR3 is CSVAENWEAFF. In DNA form, the CDR3 reads TGCAGCGTGGCTGAAAACTGGGAAGCTTTCTTT.

This clonotype was seen many times. The V and J genes are TRBV2 and TRBJ1-2; D ambiguous. Trimming removed 2 bases from V and 8 bases from J, with 18 bases in between. Germline V CDR1 and CDR2: SNHLY, FYNNEI. This CDR3 is 15 amino acids long. The CDR3 DNA is TGTGCCAGCAGTGAAAACCCGACGGAGACGAGAGGCTACACCTTC. As protein: CASSENPTETRGYTF.

This clonotype was recorded at least ten times. The chain is built from TRBV20-1 and TRBJ2-7; unclear D gene. Trimming left V 6 bases short and J 2 bases short, with 14 bases between. This CDR3 region has 13 residues. Germline V gene data show CDR1 as DFQATT and CDR2 as SNEGSKA (reference sequence). This CDR3 is CSASWAPTYEQYF. CDR3 DNA sequence: TGCAGTGCCTCGTGGGCGCCTACCTACGAGCAGTACTTC.

This clonotype has a handful of counts. The chain links TRBV29-1 to TRBJ2-1, with 8 bases fitting TRBD2. The CDR3 extends over 14 amino acids. CDR1 and CDR2 from the germline V gene are SQVTM and ANQGSEA. V shed 6 bases and J 9 bases; nucleotides not matched to a gene: 13. The CDR3 DNA follows: TGCAGCGTCCAAGCGGGGGAGGGATTCCCTGAGCAGTTCTTC. This sequence encodes CSVQAGEGFPEQFF.

Turning to this clonotype: The germline gene is not matched at one end of the junction; a read error may be the cause. This chain connects TRBV11-2 to TRBJ2-2; D unresolved. Germline V CDR1 and CDR2: SGHAT, FQNNGV. The CDR3 loop spans 14 amino acids. Here the CDR3 reads CAGSLRHNTGELFF. For the CDR3, the DNA is TGTGCCGGCAGCTTACGACATAACACCGGGGAGCTGTTTTTT.

There are many counts of this clonotype. V usage is TRBV28 and J usage is TRBJ2-3, with TRBD1 matching over 8 bases. Per the germline V gene, CDR1 is MDHEN and CDR2 is SYDVKM. Trimming took 5 bases from V and 6 from J; bases not matched to a gene: 10. The CDR3 is 15 residues long. DNA of the CDR3: TGTGCCAGCAGTCCCCAGGGGGCAAGCTCGGATACGCAGTATTTT. This translates into CASSPQGASSDTQYF.

The chain has TRBV6-1 and TRBJ2-6; D is possibly TRBD2 (5 bases). CDR1 is MNHNS and CDR2 is SASEGT in the germline V gene. The length of the CDR3 is 16 residues. V was pared by 5 bases and J by 3 bases, with 14 bases between. The CDR3 nucleotides are TGTGCCAGCAGTAAGGGAGCAAGTGGTGGGGCCAACGTCCTGACTTTC. Translating gives CASSKGASGGANVLTF.

In this sample, this clonotype turned up a few times. This sequence joins TRBV20-1 and TRBJ2-3; perhaps TRBD2 as D (5 bases). Germline CDR1 is DFQATT and CDR2 is SNEGSKA (reference sequence). Trimming removed 6 bases from V and 6 bases from J, with 22 bases in between. The CDR3 has 15 amino acids. CDR3: CSATHRQRDEDTQYF. DNA for the CDR3: TGCAGTGCCACCCATCGGCAGAGGGATGAGGATACGCAGTATTTT.

Concerning this clonotype: A much larger clone differs by one base, so this may be a read error. The gene calls are TRBV10-3 and TRBJ2-5; D tentatively fits TRBD1 or TRBD2 (5 bases each). Germline loops: CDR1 ENHRY, CDR2 SYGVKD. This CDR3 comprises 14 residues. Trimming removed 8 bases at V and 1 base at J, with 14 bases between. CDR3 residues: CAIGDGNFQETQYF. The CDR3 DNA reads TGTGCCATCGGGGACGGAAACTTCCAAGAGACCCAGTACTTC.

In this sample, this clonotype turned up a few times. The chain links TRBV7-2 to TRBJ2-3; D unclear. Trimming shortened V by 2 bases and J by 6 bases, and 6 bases separated the two germline ends. Germline V gene lookup returns CDR1 SGHTA and CDR2 FQGNSA. The CDR3 consists of 12 residues. The CDR3 is CASSLRSDTQYF. The CDR3 region has the DNA TGTGCCAGCAGCTTACGGTCGGATACGCAGTATTTT.

Notes on this clonotype: A much larger clone lies one base from this, so it may be a read error. The conserved final phenylalanine or tryptophan is absent from the CDR3, which likely points to a read error. The chain uses TRBV20-1 and TRBJ1-3; the D is unclear. CDR1 is DFQATT and CDR2 is SNEGSKA in the germline V gene (reference sequence). Trimming removed 0 bases from V and 0 bases from J, with 12 bases in between. The CDR3 runs 16 residues. CDR3 in amino acids: CSARDLRPHSGNTIYV. The CDR3, as DNA: TGCAGTGCTAGAGATCTAAGGCCCCACTCTGGAAACACCATATATGTT.

This clonotype was detected ten times or more. The chain uses TRBV24-1 and TRBJ2-1; TRBD2 aligns across 10 bases. The CDR3 has 16 residues. Per the germline V gene, CDR1 is KGHDR and CDR2 is SFDVKD. V shed 3 bases, J shed 7 bases, and the junction held 8 bases outside the gene matches. CDR3 in DNA: TGTGCCACCAGTGATCCCCTAGCGGGAGCGGATAATGAGCAGTTCTTC. Translating gives CATSDPLAGADNEQFF.

This clonotype was seen at least ten times. J is TRBJ2-7 and V is TRBV20-1; D tentatively fits TRBD1 or TRBD2 (5 bases each). CDR3 size: 14 residues. Germline V gene data show CDR1 as DFQATT and CDR2 as SNEGSKA (reference sequence). The V end lost 7 bases, the J end lost 0 bases, and 16 bases lay between the germline ends. CDR3 sequence reads: CSVENRDASYEQYF. The DNA for the CDR3 is TGCAGTGTTGAAAACCGGGACGCCTCCTACGAGCAGTACTTC.

This clonotype was seen a handful of times. The gene calls are TRBV5-1 and TRBJ2-4, with TRBD2 matching 9 bases. CDR1 SGHRS and CDR2 YFSETQ come from the germline V gene. This CDR3 comprises 17 residues. J gave up 1 base and V 4 bases, and 9 bases lay outside the gene matches. CDR3 DNA: TGCGCCAGCAGCAGCGGGAGGCTCAACGGGGCCAAAAACATTCAGTACTTC. It specifies CASSSGRLNGAKNIQYF.

This clonotype was observed many times. At one boundary the junction diverges from the germline segment, which might be a read error. The chain combines TRBV12-3 or TRBV12-4 with TRBJ2-3; no clear D gene. This CDR3 is 9 amino acids long. CDR3 DNA sequence: TGTGCCAGCAGAGATACGCAGTATTTT. Amino acid sequence: CASRDTQYF.

V usage is TRBV4-2 and J usage is TRBJ2-2, with 10 bases lining up with TRBD2. V shed 1 base and J 4 bases; nucleotides not matched to a gene: 6. The CDR3 has 17 residues. The germline V gene has CDR1 LGHNA and CDR2 YNFKEQ. The CDR3 sequence: CASSQGLAGVFTGELFF. The CDR3, as DNA: TGTGCCAGCAGCCAAGGTCTAGCGGGAGTATTCACCGGGGAGCTGTTTTTT.

The sample holds many counts of this clonotype. The chain has TRBV11-2 and TRBJ1-2, with D perhaps matching TRBD1 (6 bases). CDR3 size: 16 residues. Germline V lookup: CDR1 SGHAT, CDR2 FQNNGV. V dropped 5 bases and J dropped 1 base, with 17 bases sitting between them. CDR3 loop: CASSQPGTYLNYGYTF. The CDR3 DNA reads TGTGCCAGCAGCCAGCCAGGGACATACCTTAACTATGGCTACACCTTC.

This clonotype showed up many times. This sequence joins TRBV28 and TRBJ2-7; tentatively, D is TRBD1 (6 bases). This CDR3 region has 14 residues. The V and J ends lost 6 bases and 3 bases respectively, with 15 bases between them. Germline CDR1 is MDHEN and CDR2 is SYDVKM. The CDR3 sequence is CASRNTGINYEQYF. The DNA of the CDR3 is TGTGCCAGCAGAAATACAGGGATAAACTACGAGCAGTACTTC.

This clonotype appeared many times. This chain's CDR3 is CASSVGGADTQYF. The CDR3 bases are TGTGCCAGCAGTGTAGGAGGGGCCGATACGCAGTATTTT. The J gene is TRBJ2-3, the V gene TRBV2; perhaps TRBD2 as D (6 bases). Germline CDR1 reads SNHLY; CDR2 reads FYNNEI. This CDR3 contains 13 residues. Trimming shortened V by 4 bases and J by 6 bases, and 11 bases separated the two germline ends.

In this sample, this clonotype turned up many times. This chain uses TRBV19 with TRBJ1-5; D not resolved. Between the trimmed V and J ends, which lost 5 bases and 0 bases, there was a span of 5 bases. Looked up from germline, CDR1 is LNHDA and CDR2 is SQIVND (reference sequence). This CDR3 has 13 amino acids. The chain's CDR3 is CASSSTSNQPQHF. In DNA, the CDR3 is TGTGCCAGTAGTTCTACTAGCAATCAGCCCCAGCATTTT.

As for this clonotype: A read error may explain this, as a much larger clone is one base away. The chain employs TRBV28 and TRBJ1-1; D not certain. Germline values: CDR1 MDHEN, CDR2 SYDVKM. Deletions cut 2 bases from V and 7 bases from J, with 8 bases between. The length of the CDR3 is 12 residues. In nucleotides, the CDR3 is TGTGCCAGCAGTTTACAAAGGCATGAAGCTTTCTTT. This encodes CASSLQRHEAFF.

The chain links TRBV30 to TRBJ2-7; a weak D match, TRBD1 (6 bases). Germline values: CDR1 GTSNPN, CDR2 SVGIG (reference sequence). Deletions cut 6 bases from V and 6 bases from J, with 15 bases between. There are 12 residues in the CDR3. CDR3 sequence reads: CACSRGLSEQYF. The CDR3 DNA is TGTGCCTGCTCCAGGGGCCTGAGCGAGCAGTACTTC.

This clonotype was recorded at least ten times. This chain uses TRBV7-2 with TRBJ2-2; tentative D call: TRBD2 (7 bases). The V end was cut by 5 bases, the J end by 6 bases, with 19 bases between. The CDR3 sequence is 16 residues long. Germline values: CDR1 SGHTA, CDR2 FQGNSA. CDR3 sequence (DNA): TGTGCCAGCAGCGCCGGGGGGCGACTGATAGCCGGGGAGCTGTTTTTT. Translating gives CASSAGGRLIAGELFF.

This clonotype has only a few counts. The chain uses TRBV20-1 and TRBJ1-1, with D hard to call. This CDR3 region has 15 residues. Deletions cut 0 bases from V and 0 bases from J, with 11 bases between. The V gene's germline CDR1 is DFQATT and CDR2 SNEGSKA (reference sequence). The CDR3 DNA sequence: TGCAGTGCTAGAGATCTTACAGAAATGAACACTGAAGCTTTCTTT. This encodes CSARDLTEMNTEAFF.

This clonotype was found many times. CDR3 sequence: CASNFFGRQPQHF. CDR3 nucleotide sequence: TGTGCCAGCAATTTTTTTGGTAGGCAGCCCCAGCATTTT. The V call is TRBV28, the J call TRBJ1-5; D is undetermined. The CDR3 is 13 residues long. Between the trimmed V and J ends, which lost 7 bases and 7 bases, there was a span of 14 bases. The germline V gene encodes CDR1 MDHEN and CDR2 SYDVKM.

This clonotype was counted a few times. The chain uses TRBV4-1 and TRBJ2-7, with a possible D match to TRBD2 (5 bases). There are 12 residues in the CDR3. The V end lost 0 bases, the J end lost 7 bases, and 7 bases lay between the germline ends. CDR1 and CDR2 from the germline V gene are MGHRA and YSYEKL. This chain's CDR3 is CASSQDRGEQYF. The CDR3 coding sequence is TGCGCCAGCAGCCAAGACCGCGGGGAGCAGTACTTC.

This clonotype was seen only a few times. One end of the junction fails to match germline, which may point to a read error. The chain links TRBV20-1 to TRBJ2-1; no clear D gene. Germline CDR1 and CDR2: DFQATT and SNEGSKA (reference sequence). The CDR3 sequence is 18 residues long. The CDR3 DNA reads TGCAGTGCTAGAGATCAGTCGCCGGCCCTTTACTCCCACAATGAGCAGTTCTTC. This encodes CSARDQSPALYSHNEQFF.

This clonotype has a count of ten or more. V gene TRBV28 combines with J gene TRBJ1-2; a possible D gene is TRBD1 (5 bases). There are 14 residues in the CDR3. V shed 5 bases and J shed 1 base, with 11 bases lying between them. The germline V gene encodes CDR1 MDHEN and CDR2 SYDVKM. The CDR3 nucleotides read TGTGCCAGCAGTGGTGCCAGGGATAACTATGGCTACACCTTC. Protein sequence: CASSGARDNYGYTF.

This clonotype came up a few times. The rearrangement uses TRBV9 and TRBJ2-5; weak D call: TRBD1 (5 bases). CDR3 length: 14 amino acids. Per the germline V gene, CDR1 is SGDLS and CDR2 is YYNGEE. V dropped 0 bases and J dropped 3 bases, with 9 bases sitting between them. CDR3 sequence (DNA): TGTGCCAGCAGCGTAGCCCCAGGGAAAGAGACCCAGTACTTC. Amino acid sequence: CASSVAPGKETQYF.

This clonotype was observed a handful of times. The CDR3 DNA is TGTGCCAGCACCAGCAACCAGGCCAAAAACATTCAGTACTTC. This encodes CASTSNQAKNIQYF. The chain employs TRBV6-1 and TRBJ2-4; unclear D gene. V lost 7 bases and J lost 1, with 11 bases in between. There are 14 residues in the CDR3. Per the germline V gene, CDR1 is MNHNS and CDR2 is SASEGT.